This TCR beta chain was recorded in a study of shared clonotypes between healthy human individuals. The donor cohort consisted entirely of Caucasian adults residing in Nashville, Tennessee. Researchers partitioned CD4+ cells into CD45RA+ naive and CD45RA-negative memory subsets. For sorted subsets, approximately 0.2 ug DNA per replicate equaled 30,000 or so T cell genomes. Some clones are missing from TCRdb's copy, which holds only in-frame ones; the method was immunoSEQ multiplex PCR. This sample has around 200,000 clones, with around 63% found just once. Study-level points and caveats: The generation probabilities recorded for non-shared clonotypes fell below those of clonotypes shared by all four donors.

The length of the CDR3 is 15 residues. As regards this clone: Its matching antigen is unknown.

The chain couples TRBV21-1 to TRBJ1-1. TRBV21-1 is annotated as a pseudogene. The material sequenced was memory CD4+ T cells sorted from blood. Specified subset: CD45RA-negative fraction. The TCR comes from a man aged 25 to 45 in good health. The CDR3 sequence is CASSKVDLTIRGAFF. CDR3 bases: TGTGCCAGCAGCAAAGTGGACCTTACAATCCGGGGAGCTTTCTTT.